This TCR beta chain was found in a study of T-cell memory formation after mild COVID-19. TCRdb ran MiXCR on the 5' RACE reads and lists one entry per CDR3 protein. In the table there are 350,000 or so distinct CDR3 sequences, 20% to 25% of which are singletons. This sequence originates from a man aged 18 to 30 who had mild COVID-19 (a few samples of this study predate the infection). Cell type and time point are not known. Sequenced material: PBMCs or a T cell subset sorted from them (not recorded which).

In nucleotides, the CDR3 is TGTGCCAGCAGCCTTGGGACCGCACAAAGAAGGTACTTC. This translates into CASSLGTAQRRYF. The V and J genes are TRBV3-1 and TRBJ2-7; D tentatively reads TRBD1 or TRBD2 (5 bases each). Per the germline V gene, CDR1 is LGHDT and CDR2 is YNNKEL (reference sequence). Trimming took off 4 bases at V and 12 bases at J, with 19 bases between the two ends. The CDR3 length is 13 residues.